The 26 T cell receptor beta chains given below trace back to one sample, sequenced in a study of cytomegalovirus exposure and HLA in healthy donors. Vbeta (60) and Jbeta (13) primers were used in the PCR. Using immunoSEQ multiplex PCR, the repertoire was profiled, and TCRdb retains in-frame clones only, with some absent. There are about 170,000 clones in the sample; 79% occur only once, and under 3% lies in the top ten. Input material: PBMCs. The source is a woman between 45 and 65 years old in good health and CMV-seronegative.

The V and J genes are TRBV18 and TRBJ2-5; 8 bases line up with TRBD1. The J call may be incorrect, as the DNA end agrees better with TRBJ2-7. Germline lookup yields CDR1 KGHSH and CDR2 LQKENI. The CDR3 runs to 16 residues. In nucleotides, the CDR3 is TGTGCCAGCTCAGGGCAGGGGGCTTCCCCCCGATACGAGCAGTACTTC. Encoded protein: CASSGQGASPRYEQYF.

This clone was seen a few times. The J gene is TRBJ2-7, the V gene TRBV19, with TRBD1 as a possible D gene (6 bases). The CDR3 extends over 13 amino acids. V lost 3 bases, J lost 5 bases, and 11 bases lay in between. Germline assignment: CDR1 LNHDA and CDR2 SQIVND (reference sequence). This CDR3 is CASSILQGHEQYF. CDR3 sequence (DNA): TGTGCCAGTAGTATCCTACAGGGCCACGAGCAGTACTTC.

The chain is built from TRBV4-3 and TRBJ1-4, with a tentative D call TRBD1 (5 bases). The CDR3 extends over 14 amino acids. The germline CDR1 and CDR2 sequences are LGHNA and YSLEER. V was pared by 4 bases and J by 7 bases, with 13 bases between. The DNA for the CDR3 is TGCGCCAGCAGCCCCCGGGAGGGGAGTGAAAAACTGTTTTTT. Protein product: CASSPREGSEKLFF.

The chain links TRBV19 to TRBJ1-5; possibly TRBD1 for D (6 bases). CDR1 is LNHDA, CDR2 SQIVND, per germline (reference sequence). This CDR3 region has 14 residues. V lost 2 bases and J lost 5, with 10 bases in between. CDR3: CASSIMSGDQPQHF. In DNA, the CDR3 is TGTGCCAGTAGTATAATGTCAGGGGATCAGCCCCAGCATTTT.

The rearrangement joins TRBV7-2 to TRBJ1-4; TRBD1 is a possible D gene (5 bases). Germline CDR1 and CDR2: SGHTA and FQGNSA. This CDR3 is 12 amino acids long. With 5 bases removed from V and 7 bases from J, the gap between germline ends came to 8 bases. CDR3 sequence: CASSQGVEKLFF. The CDR3 DNA reads as TGTGCCAGCAGCCAAGGGGTTGAAAAACTGTTTTTT.

About this clone itself: This CDR3 is also generated by other DNA sequences in the sample. V and J are TRBV5-6 and TRBJ1-6; D is uncertain. Germline-derived CDR1 and CDR2 are SGHDT and YYEEEE. V was clipped by 1 base and J by 5 bases, with 13 bases between them. The CDR3 sequence is 16 residues long. This CDR3 is CASSLTGDPNNSPLHF. As DNA, the CDR3 is TGTGCCAGCAGCTTGACCGGGGATCCAAATAATTCACCCCTCCACTTT.

The chain couples TRBV7-6 to TRBJ1-1, with D maybe TRBD1 (5 bases). Trimming shortened V by 5 bases and J by 3 bases, and 10 bases separated the two germline ends. The CDR3 length is 13 residues. Germline lookup yields CDR1 SGHVS and CDR2 FNYEAQ. CDR3: CASSPPGDTEAFF. In nucleotides, the CDR3 is TGTGCCAGCAGCCCCCCGGGGGACACTGAAGCTTTCTTT.

The genes are TRBV4-3 and TRBJ1-1; TRBD1 matches at 7 bases. The CDR3 runs 14 residues. V lost 3 bases, J lost 4 bases, and 5 bases stayed unmatched. CDR1 and CDR2 from the germline V gene are LGHNA and YSLEER. The chain's CDR3 is CASSHQGVGTEAFF. The CDR3 DNA reads TGCGCCAGCAGCCACCAGGGGGTTGGCACTGAAGCTTTCTTT.

The rearrangement links TRBV6-4 to TRBJ2-1; 7 positions match TRBD2. The CDR3 is made up of 14 amino acids. In germline, CDR1 is MRHNA, CDR2 SNTAGT. J was trimmed by 10 bases and V by 3 bases; bases with no gene match: 9. The CDR3 bases are TGTGCCAGCAGTGAGGAGGGGCGGGGGAAGGAGCAGTTCTTC. The encoded protein is CASSEEGRGKEQFF.

The chain links TRBV27 to TRBJ1-2; D perhaps matches TRBD1 (6 bases). Germline CDR1 reads MNHEY; CDR2 reads SMNVEV (reference sequence). The length of the CDR3 is 16 residues. Trimming pared 0 bases from V and 6 bases from J, leaving 17 bases between. CDR3 bases: TGTGCCAGCAGTTTATCGTTTGGCAGGGGAGAAGATGGCTACACCTTC. Its translation is CASSLSFGRGEDGYTF.

In its sample, this clone was seen once. V gene TRBV27 combines with J gene TRBJ2-3, with 11 nucleotides matching TRBD2. The CDR3 is 18 residues long. Germline lookup yields CDR1 MNHEY and CDR2 SMNVEV (reference sequence). V lost 3 bases to trimming and J lost 0 bases; unmatched junction nucleotides: 8. CDR3 sequence (DNA): TGTGCCAGCAGTTTGGAGGGACTAGCGGTATCTAGCACAGATACGCAGTATTTT. This encodes CASSLEGLAVSSTDTQYF.

This clone was counted between two and nine times. V gene TRBV6-5 combines with J gene TRBJ2-3; TRBD2 matches at 8 bases. CDR1 is MNHEY and CDR2 is SVGAGI in the germline V gene. Trimming removed 4 bases from V and 8 bases from J; junction bases left unmatched: 8. The CDR3 has 14 residues. This CDR3 is CASSSTAGEGTQYF. The CDR3, as DNA: TGTGCCAGCAGTTCGACAGCGGGAGAGGGTACGCAGTATTTT.

The gene calls are TRBV5-8 and TRBJ2-5; no definite D call. The last part of the DNA fits TRBJ2-7 better; the J call may be wrong. CDR3 length: 13 amino acids. Germline CDR1 SGHTS, CDR2 YDEGEE. The CDR3 sequence is CASSHFTAYEQYF. CDR3 coding DNA: TGTGCCAGCAGCCATTTCACAGCCTACGAGCAGTACTTC.

The chain carries TRBV11-1 and TRBJ1-4; 7 bases map to TRBD1. With 6 bases clipped from V and 0 bases from J, the junction kept 7 bases outside the gene matches. Germline CDR1 and CDR2: SGHAT and FQDESV (reference sequence). This CDR3 comprises 16 residues. The CDR3 loop reads CASRLGQTPTNEKLFF. The CDR3 nucleotides read TGTGCCAGCAGATTGGGACAGACTCCAACTAATGAAAAACTGTTTTTT.

The V gene is TRBV5-8, the J gene TRBJ2-7, with 8 bases that match TRBD1. Per the germline V gene, CDR1 is SGHTS and CDR2 is YDEGEE. The ends lost 4 bases at V and 4 bases at J; junction bases unmatched: 7. This CDR3 is 14 amino acids long. As DNA, the CDR3 is TGTGCCAGCAGCAGAGGGACAGGTTGGTACGAGCAGTACTTC. It is translated as CASSRGTGWYEQYF.

This clone was detected once. The CDR3 DNA reads as TGCGCCAGCAGCTTGGAGGGGGGACTAGCGGTATACGAGCAGTACTTC. Translated: CASSLEGGLAVYEQYF. The chain is built from TRBV5-1 and TRBJ2-7; TRBD2 aligns across 11 bases. The ends lost 0 bases at V and 4 bases at J; junction bases unmatched: 6. The CDR3 runs 16 residues. Germline assignment: CDR1 SGHRS and CDR2 YFSETQ. Together with reference TRBV5-1 and TRBJ2-7, the CDR3 gives the full variable domain: KAGVTQTPRYLIKTRGQQVTLSCSPISGHRSVSWYQQTPGQGLQFLFEYFSETQRNKGNFPGRFSGRQFSNSRSEMNVSTLELGDSALYLCASSLEGGLAVYEQYFGPGTRLTVT.

The chain combines TRBV6-4 with TRBJ2-3, with 9 bases matching TRBD2. J lost 1 base, V lost 0 bases, and 2 bases had no gene match. This CDR3 has 16 residues. Germline V lookup: CDR1 MRHNA, CDR2 SNTAGT. CDR3: CASSDSAGGGTDTQYF. Here the CDR3 DNA reads TGTGCCAGCAGTGACTCCGCGGGAGGGGGCACAGATACGCAGTATTTT.

The chain couples TRBV6-5 to TRBJ1-2; possibly TRBD1 for D (6 bases). CDR3 size: 16 residues. Germline V gene sequence: CDR1 MNHEY, CDR2 SVGAGI. V lost 0 bases and J 5 bases, leaving 16 bases between the germline ends. The DNA for the CDR3 is TGTGCCAGCAGTTACTCGGTTAAGCCAGGGGCTTATGGCTACACCTTC. It specifies CASSYSVKPGAYGYTF.

The chain combines TRBV7-9 with TRBJ1-1, with D hard to call. Germline V gene lookup returns CDR1 SEHNR and CDR2 FQNEAQ (reference sequence). This CDR3 comprises 16 residues. The germline V and J ends were trimmed by 1 base and 2 bases, with 14 bases remaining between them. The CDR3, as DNA: TGTGCCAGCAGCTTAGTTGGCCAGAATTTTAACACTGAAGCTTTCTTT. Encoded protein: CASSLVGQNFNTEAFF. The complete variable domain, with remaining parts taken from reference TRBV7-9 and TRBJ1-1, reads DTGVSQNPRHKITKRGQNVTFRCDPISEHNRLYWYRQTLGQGPEFLTYFQNEAQLEKSRLLSDRFSAERPKGSFSTLEIQRTEQGDSAMYLCASSLVGQNFNTEAFFGQGTRLTVV.

The V and J genes are TRBV5-6 and TRBJ2-5, with D possibly being TRBD1 (6 bases). This CDR3 contains 15 residues. Germline V gene lookup returns CDR1 SGHDT and CDR2 YYEEEE. V was pared by 1 base and J by 2 bases, with 12 bases between. This chain's CDR3 is CASSLLGAVQETQYF. The CDR3 DNA is TGTGCCAGCAGCTTGTTGGGGGCAGTTCAAGAGACCCAGTACTTC. The whole variable domain, filled in from reference TRBV5-6 and TRBJ2-5, reads DAGVTQSPTHLIKTRGQQVTLRCSPKSGHDTVSWYQQALGQGPQFIFQYYEEEERQRGNFPDRFSGHQFPNYSSELNVNALLLGDSALYLCASSLLGAVQETQYFGPGTRLLVL.

This clone was seen only a few times. The CDR3 nucleotides are TGCGCCAGCAGCCAAGTTCATTACCAGGGGTACGAGCAGTACTTC. Translation gives CASSQVHYQGYEQYF. J is TRBJ2-7 and V is TRBV4-3, with D possibly being TRBD1 (6 bases). Trimming removed 1 base from V and 4 bases from J, with 14 bases in between. The CDR3 sequence is 15 residues long. Germline loops: CDR1 LGHNA, CDR2 YSLEER.

The V call is TRBV7-2, the J call TRBJ1-4, with D hard to call. Trimming removed 1 base at V and 7 bases at J, with 7 bases between. Germline V gene data show CDR1 as SGHTA and CDR2 as FQGNSA. The CDR3 is 13 residues long. CDR3 region: CASSLVFSEKLFF. CDR3 nucleotides: TGTGCCAGCAGCTTAGTTTTCAGTGAAAAACTGTTTTTT.

The chain couples TRBV5-6 to TRBJ2-5; TRBD2 aligns across 9 bases. Trimming cost V 0 bases and J 5 bases; bases outside gene matches: 8. CDR1 is SGHDT, CDR2 YYEEEE, per germline. This CDR3 region has 16 residues. CDR3 amino acids: CASSLAGGGAVETQYF. Written as DNA, the CDR3 is TGTGCCAGCAGCTTGGCGGGCGGGGGGGCCGTCGAGACCCAGTACTTC. Full variable domain (outside the CDR3, taken from reference TRBV5-6 and TRBJ2-5): DAGVTQSPTHLIKTRGQQVTLRCSPKSGHDTVSWYQQALGQGPQFIFQYYEEEERQRGNFPDRFSGHQFPNYSSELNVNALLLGDSALYLCASSLAGGGAVETQYFGPGTRLLVL.

The chain couples TRBV6-5 to TRBJ1-1; perhaps TRBD1 as D (6 bases). The CDR3 spans 13 residues. From germline, CDR1 is MNHEY and CDR2 SVGAGI. The germline V and J ends were trimmed by 6 bases and 3 bases, with 11 bases remaining between them. The CDR3 DNA follows: TGTGCCAGCAGCCCACAGGGCTACACTGAAGCTTTCTTT. The encoded protein is CASSPQGYTEAFF.

This chain links TRBV6-1 with TRBJ1-6; no reliable D call. Germline V gives CDR1 MNHNS, CDR2 SASEGT. CDR3 size: 14 residues. V was trimmed by 8 bases and J by 14 bases, leaving 22 bases between them. This chain's CDR3 is CASGSTSTGITLHF. The CDR3 nucleotides read TGTGCCAGCGGCTCCACTAGCACCGGGATAACCCTCCACTTT.

The chain links TRBV28 to TRBJ2-1; D is possibly TRBD1 (6 bases). CDR1 MDHEN and CDR2 SYDVKM come from the germline V gene. This CDR3 region has 13 residues. Trimming took off 8 bases at V and 5 bases at J, with 13 bases between the two ends. The CDR3 nucleotides are TGTGCCAGCTTCGAGGGACAACACAATGAGCAGTTCTTC. This translates into CASFEGQHNEQFF.